This T cell receptor (beta chain) originates from a study of cytomegalovirus exposure and HLA in healthy donors. Details on this clone: The antigen is unknown.

Germline assignment: CDR1 MNHNS and CDR2 SASEGT. The V and J ends lost 5 bases and 0 bases respectively, with 13 bases between them. The CDR3 is made up of 15 amino acids. PCR amplification relied on 60 Vbeta primers (plus 13 Jbeta primers). Produced via immunoSEQ multiplex PCR; TCRdb's table is partial and in-frame only. This sample has 180,000 or so clones; around four fifths occur once, and the top ten carry 6.5%. Donors showed nominal health when sampled, although they likely had unrecorded immune exposures. Study-wide points: Owing to their indistinguishability, certain V segments, notably TRBV6-2 and TRBV6-3, were excluded.

The receptor was derived from a woman between 50 and 59 years old in good health and CMV-seropositive. V is TRBV6-1 and J is TRBJ1-1; D perhaps matches TRBD1 (6 bases). Sequenced material: PBMCs. The CDR3 here is CASSLETGMNTEAFF. The CDR3 DNA reads TGTGCCAGCAGTCTTGAAACAGGGATGAACACTGAAGCTTTCTTT.